This paragraph covers one T cell receptor (beta chain) sequence. The entry originates in a study of blood T cell repertoires in COVID-19. Study in general: The study drew acute and convalescent COVID-19 samples from the United States, Italy and Spain. Nucleic acid was either cDNA or gDNA, and it came from T cells, B-cell-depleted T cells, or PBMCs.

In the original analysis: Estimation of nucleated cell counts was performed using reference gene primer amplification. Sequencing used immunoSEQ multiplex PCR; TCRdb keeps in-frame clones, though not all of them. The V and J calls and the clone size are those of that table, but D and trimming were determined from the DNA. The repertoire holds approximately 77,000 clones, about 91% seen once, with 6% to 7.5% in the top ten. CDR1 is LNHDA, CDR2 SQIVND, per germline (reference sequence). The length of the CDR3 is 15 residues. J lost 4 bases, V lost 1 base, and 4 bases had no gene match. Sequencing was done on a sample of peripheral blood. This receptor was taken from a woman older than 75 with acute or convalescent COVID-19. V is TRBV19 and J is TRBJ2-3; 8 nucleotides match TRBD2. The CDR3 loop reads CASSIGGGRSDTQYF. As DNA, the CDR3 is TGTGCCAGTAGTATAGGCGGGGGGAGGTCAGATACGCAGTATTTT.